The clone carrying this TCR beta chain was detected once. In the study's own analysis: Estimation of nucleated cell counts was performed using reference gene primer amplification. Clones were read by immunoSEQ multiplex PCR, and TCRdb kept only the in-frame ones, dropping some. The DNA was the basis for D and trimming; V, J and clone size are from that table. The sample yields fewer than 150,000 clones, less than 85% seen once. The data belong to a study of blood T cell repertoires in COVID-19. About the research overall: Acute-phase and convalescent COVID-19 samples originated in the United States, Italy and Spain. Sample material is recorded as cDNA or gDNA derived from T cells, B-cell-depleted T cells, or PBMCs.

The germline V and J ends were trimmed by 4 bases and 2 bases, with 27 bases remaining between them. CDR1 and CDR2 (germline): SGHVS, FQNEAQ. There are 19 residues in the CDR3. Source material: peripheral blood. V and J are TRBV7-8 and TRBJ2-7, with D perhaps TRBD2 (6 bases). The TCR was taken from a human donor in a cohort sampled during active COVID-19. In DNA, the CDR3 is TGTGCCAGCAGCTCACACCGCCCCCTGACTAGGCGTGGGACCTACGAGCAGTACTTC. As protein: CASSSHRPLTRRGTYEQYF.